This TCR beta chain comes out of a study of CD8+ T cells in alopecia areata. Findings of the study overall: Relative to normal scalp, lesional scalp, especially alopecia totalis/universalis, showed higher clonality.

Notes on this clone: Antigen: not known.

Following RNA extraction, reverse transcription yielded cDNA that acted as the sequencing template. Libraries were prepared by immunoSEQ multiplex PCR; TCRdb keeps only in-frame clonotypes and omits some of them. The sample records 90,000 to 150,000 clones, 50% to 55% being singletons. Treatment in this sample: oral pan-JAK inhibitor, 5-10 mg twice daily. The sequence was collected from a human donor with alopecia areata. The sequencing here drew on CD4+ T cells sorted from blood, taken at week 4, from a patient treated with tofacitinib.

The CDR3 protein is CASSPLAGASETQYF. The CDR3 DNA follows: TGTGCCAGCAGCCCGCTAGCGGGAGCGAGCGAGACCCAGTACTTC. The chain has TRBV5-4 and TRBJ2-5; 10 positions agree with TRBD2. The germline gives CDR1 SGHNT, CDR2 YYREEE (reference sequence). The ends lost 4 bases at V and 5 bases at J; junction bases unmatched: 8. This CDR3 is 15 amino acids long.